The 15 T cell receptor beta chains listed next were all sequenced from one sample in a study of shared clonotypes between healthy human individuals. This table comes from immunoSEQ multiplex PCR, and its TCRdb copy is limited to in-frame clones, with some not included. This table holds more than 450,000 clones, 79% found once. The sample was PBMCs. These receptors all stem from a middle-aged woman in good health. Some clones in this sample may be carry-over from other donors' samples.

CDR3 loop: CASSPNGGSHYEQYF. The CDR3 DNA follows: TGTGCCAGCAGCCCCAACGGAGGGAGCCACTACGAGCAGTACTTC. The rearrangement links TRBV9 to TRBJ2-7, with D perhaps matching TRBD2 (6 bases). The CDR3 contains 15 residues. Germline CDR1 SGDLS, CDR2 YYNGEE. The V end was cut by 4 bases, the J end by 3 bases, with 17 bases between.

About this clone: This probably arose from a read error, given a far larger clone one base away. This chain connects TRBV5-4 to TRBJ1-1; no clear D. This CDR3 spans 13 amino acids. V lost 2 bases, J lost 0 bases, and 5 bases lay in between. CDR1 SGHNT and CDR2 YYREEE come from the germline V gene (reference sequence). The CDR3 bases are TGTGCCAGCAGCTTAGACCTGAACACTGAAGCTTTCTTT. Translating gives CASSLDLNTEAFF. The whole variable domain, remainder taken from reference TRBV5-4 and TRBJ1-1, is ETGVTQSPTHLIKTRGQQVTLRCSSQSGHNTVSWYQQALGQGPQFIFQYYREEENGRGNFPPRFSGLQFPNYSSELNVNALELDDSALYLCASSLDLNTEAFFGQGTRLTVV.

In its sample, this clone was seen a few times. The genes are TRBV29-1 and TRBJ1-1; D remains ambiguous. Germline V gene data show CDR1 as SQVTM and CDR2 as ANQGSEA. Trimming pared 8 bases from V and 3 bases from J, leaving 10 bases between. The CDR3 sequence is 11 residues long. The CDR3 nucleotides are TGCAGCTTCGGCTGGGACACTGAAGCTTTCTTT. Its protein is CSFGWDTEAFF. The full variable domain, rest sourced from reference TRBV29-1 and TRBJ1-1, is SAVISQKPSRDICQRGTSLTIQCQVDSQVTMMFWYRQQPGQSLTLIATANQGSEATYESGFVIDKFPISRPNLTFSTLTVSNMSPEDSSIYLCSFGWDTEAFFGQGTRLTVV.

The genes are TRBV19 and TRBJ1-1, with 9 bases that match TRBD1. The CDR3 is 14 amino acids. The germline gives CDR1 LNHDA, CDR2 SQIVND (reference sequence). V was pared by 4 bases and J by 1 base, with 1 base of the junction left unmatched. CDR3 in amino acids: CASSTDRGNTEAFF. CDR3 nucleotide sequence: TGTGCCAGTAGTACGGACAGGGGGAACACTGAAGCTTTCTTT.

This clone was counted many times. The CDR3 DNA reads as TGTGCCTGGAGTGCGCCAGCGGGGGAGACCCAGTACTTC. Amino acids: CAWSAPAGETQYF. V gene TRBV30 combines with J gene TRBJ2-5; the match to TRBD2 covers 7 bases. Germline CDR1 and CDR2: GTSNPN and SVGIG (reference sequence). With V trimmed by 1 base and J by 5 bases, 4 bases remained unmatched. The CDR3 is made up of 13 amino acids.

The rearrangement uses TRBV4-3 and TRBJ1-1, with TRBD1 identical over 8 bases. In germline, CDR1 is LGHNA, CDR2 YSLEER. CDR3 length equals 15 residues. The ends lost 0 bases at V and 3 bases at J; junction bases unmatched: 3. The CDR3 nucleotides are TGCGCCAGCAGCCAAGAGGTGACAGGGGACACTGAAGCTTTCTTT. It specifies CASSQEVTGDTEAFF.

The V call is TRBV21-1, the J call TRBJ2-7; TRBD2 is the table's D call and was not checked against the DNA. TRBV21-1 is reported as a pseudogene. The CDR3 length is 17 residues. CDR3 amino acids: CASSKTPGGKDPYEQYF. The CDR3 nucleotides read TGTGCCAGCAGCAAAACACCGGGGGGCAAAGACCCCTACGAGCAGTACTTC.

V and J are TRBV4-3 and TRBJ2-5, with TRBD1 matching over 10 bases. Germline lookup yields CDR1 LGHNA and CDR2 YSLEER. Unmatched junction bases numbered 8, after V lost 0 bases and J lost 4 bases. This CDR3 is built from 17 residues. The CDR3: CASSQDLGTGVGETQYF. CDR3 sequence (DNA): TGCGCCAGCAGCCAAGATCTCGGGACAGGGGTAGGAGAGACCCAGTACTTC.

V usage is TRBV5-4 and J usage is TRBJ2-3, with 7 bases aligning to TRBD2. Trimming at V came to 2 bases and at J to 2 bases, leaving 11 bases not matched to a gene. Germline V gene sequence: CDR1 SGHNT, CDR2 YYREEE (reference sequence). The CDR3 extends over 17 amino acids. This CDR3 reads CASSFGLAEDFTDTQYF. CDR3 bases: TGTGCCAGCAGCTTCGGGCTAGCGGAGGACTTCACAGATACGCAGTATTTT.

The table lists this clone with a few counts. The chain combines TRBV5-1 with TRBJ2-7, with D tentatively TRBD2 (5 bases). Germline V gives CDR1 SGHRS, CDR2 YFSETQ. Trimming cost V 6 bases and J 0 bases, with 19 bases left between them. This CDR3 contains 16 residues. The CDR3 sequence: CASKVLSDRGSYEQYF. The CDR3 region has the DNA TGCGCCAGCAAAGTGCTGTCGGATCGGGGCTCCTACGAGCAGTACTTC. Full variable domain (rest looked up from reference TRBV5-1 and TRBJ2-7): KAGVTQTPRYLIKTRGQQVTLSCSPISGHRSVSWYQQTPGQGLQFLFEYFSETQRNKGNFPGRFSGRQFSNSRSEMNVSTLELGDSALYLCASKVLSDRGSYEQYFGPGTRLTVT.

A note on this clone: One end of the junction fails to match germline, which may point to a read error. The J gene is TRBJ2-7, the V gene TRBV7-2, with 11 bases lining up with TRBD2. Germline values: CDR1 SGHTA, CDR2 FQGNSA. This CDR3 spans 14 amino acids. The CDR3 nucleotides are TGTGCCAGCAGCTTGAAATCGGGACTAGCGGTGATTGACTTC. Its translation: CASSLKSGLAVIDF.

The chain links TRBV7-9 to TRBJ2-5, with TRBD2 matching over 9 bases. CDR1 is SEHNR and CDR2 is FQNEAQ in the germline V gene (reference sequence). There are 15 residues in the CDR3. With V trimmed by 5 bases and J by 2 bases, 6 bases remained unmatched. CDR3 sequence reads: CASSPAGGRQETQYF. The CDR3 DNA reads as TGTGCCAGCAGCCCAGCGGGAGGACGACAAGAGACCCAGTACTTC.

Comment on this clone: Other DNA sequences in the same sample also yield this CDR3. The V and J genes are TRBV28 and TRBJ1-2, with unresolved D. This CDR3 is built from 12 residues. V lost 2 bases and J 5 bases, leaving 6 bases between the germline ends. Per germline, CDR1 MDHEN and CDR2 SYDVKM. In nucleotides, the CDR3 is TGTGCCAGCAGTTTAAAGGGTTATGGCTACACCTTC. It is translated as CASSLKGYGYTF.

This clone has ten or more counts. CDR3 nucleotides: TGTGCCAGCCGACCGGGGGGGAACACTGAAGCTTTCTTT. Translation gives CASRPGGNTEAFF. The chain links TRBV19 to TRBJ1-1, with D possibly being TRBD1 (5 bases). From germline, CDR1 is LNHDA and CDR2 SQIVND (reference sequence). The CDR3 has 13 amino acids. The germline V and J ends were trimmed by 9 bases and 1 base, with 12 bases remaining between them.

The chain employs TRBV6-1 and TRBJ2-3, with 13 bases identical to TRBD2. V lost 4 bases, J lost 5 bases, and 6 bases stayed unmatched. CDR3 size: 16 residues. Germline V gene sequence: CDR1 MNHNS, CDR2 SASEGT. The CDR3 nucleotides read TGTGCCAGCAGTGTGACTAGCGGGAGGAGGTTAGATACGCAGTATTTT. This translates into CASSVTSGRRLDTQYF.